Shown below are 18 T cell receptor beta chains from a single sample sequenced in a study of OX40 agonist ivuxolimab in advanced cancers. Repertoires were generated with immunoSEQ multiplex PCR, while TCRdb's copy carries only in-frame clones and drops some. The table lists about 46,000 clones, roughly 90% of them singletons. Sequencing was performed on CD4+ or CD8+ T cells sorted from blood, taken in a trial of the OX40 agonist ivuxolimab. All receptors come from an adult with an advanced solid tumor such as melanoma, head and neck, liver or kidney cancer.

The genes are TRBV27 and TRBJ1-1; 8 nucleotides align to TRBD1. Germline V gene sequence: CDR1 MNHEY, CDR2 SMNVEV (reference sequence). J lost 0 bases, V lost 4 bases, and 7 bases had no gene match. The CDR3 covers 16 residues. This chain's CDR3 is CASSYNRGFMNTEAFF. The CDR3 DNA is TGTGCCAGCAGTTATAACAGGGGGTTCATGAACACTGAAGCTTTCTTT.

The genes are TRBV30 and TRBJ2-1, with 8 bases aligning to TRBD2. Germline lookup yields CDR1 GTSNPN and CDR2 SVGIG (reference sequence). The CDR3 runs to 14 residues. CDR3 residues: CATGGLVVYNEQFF. The CDR3 region has the DNA TGTGCGACTGGGGGACTAGTGGTCTACAATGAGCAGTTCTTC.

V and J are TRBV12-5 and TRBJ1-4; D gene ambiguous. The CDR3 contains 11 residues. CDR1 is LGHNT, CDR2 FRNRAP, per germline. V was shortened by 6 bases and J by 6 bases, with 5 bases between the two germline ends. DNA for the CDR3: TGTGCTAGTGGCCCTGATGAAAAACTGTTTTTT. Its protein product is CASGPDEKLFF.

V gene TRBV7-9 combines with J gene TRBJ1-5; 8 nucleotides match TRBD1. CDR3 size: 16 residues. CDR1 is SEHNR and CDR2 is FQNEAQ in the germline V gene (reference sequence). The trim removed 1 base at V and 9 bases at J, leaving 11 bases unmatched. CDR3 DNA: TGTGCCAGCAGCTTAGGGACAGGGTACGTCATTCGGCCCCAGCATTTT. Its protein is CASSLGTGYVIRPQHF.

The rearrangement uses TRBV5-1 and TRBJ2-5; TRBD2 might be the D (5 bases). In germline, CDR1 is SGHRS, CDR2 YFSETQ. Between the trimmed V and J ends, which lost 0 bases and 1 base, there was a span of 13 bases. The CDR3 is 16 residues long. CDR3 DNA: TGCGCCAGCAGCTTGGGCTTGCCAGCGGCCCAAGAGACCCAGTACTTC. Its protein product is CASSLGLPAAQETQYF.

The CDR3 here is CASNGPDSQGGDNEQFF. In DNA form, the CDR3 reads TGTGCCAGCAATGGCCCCGACTCACAGGGTGGGGACAATGAGCAGTTCTTC. J is TRBJ2-1 and V is TRBV27; D is possibly TRBD1 (6 bases). The CDR3 runs 17 residues. V lost 7 bases to trimming and J lost 5 bases, with 24 bases between them. Germline CDR1 and CDR2: MNHEY and SMNVEV (reference sequence).

This chain joins TRBV5-1 and TRBJ2-3; 11 bases agree with TRBD2. Looked up from germline, CDR1 is SGHRS and CDR2 is YFSETQ. The ends lost 2 bases at V and 2 bases at J; junction bases unmatched: 10. The CDR3 totals 18 residues. The DNA for the CDR3 is TGCGCCAGCAGCTTCATAGCGGGGGGGCCGGGAGTCACAGATACGCAGTATTTT. Amino acids: CASSFIAGGPGVTDTQYF.

V is TRBV4-2 and J is TRBJ2-5, with 8 bases aligning to TRBD1. Germline CDR1 LGHNA, CDR2 YNFKEQ. Losses at the gene ends were 2 bases for V and 4 bases for J; bases not matched to a gene: 6. The CDR3 spans 15 residues. The CDR3 loop is CASSQSQGTGETQYF. The DNA for the CDR3 is TGTGCCAGCAGCCAAAGCCAAGGGACAGGAGAGACCCAGTACTTC.

The V gene is TRBV5-6, the J gene TRBJ1-5; 8 nucleotides agree with TRBD1. J was trimmed by 7 bases and V by 0 bases; bases with no gene match: 6. This CDR3 is 15 amino acids long. Germline assignment: CDR1 SGHDT and CDR2 YYEEEE. CDR3 DNA: TGTGCCAGCAGCTTGGGGACAGGGTTGGGGCAGCCCCAGCATTTT. Its translation is CASSLGTGLGQPQHF.

This rearrangement joins TRBV14 to TRBJ1-1; D is unresolved. The CDR3 totals 14 residues. V lost 1 base to trimming and J lost 5 bases, with 11 bases between them. Germline CDR1 reads SGHDN; CDR2 reads FVKESK. For the CDR3, the DNA is TGTGCCAGCAGCCAAGCGGGTACGAGGACTGAAGCTTTCTTT. This codes for CASSQAGTRTEAFF.

J is TRBJ2-3 and V is TRBV7-6, with TRBD1 matching over 7 bases. The CDR3 sequence is 15 residues long. Trimming cost V 6 bases and J 4 bases; bases outside gene matches: 10. CDR1 and CDR2 (germline): SGHVS, FNYEAQ. This chain's CDR3 is CASSPPEQGPDTQYF. The CDR3 bases are TGTGCCAGCAGTCCCCCCGAACAGGGGCCAGATACGCAGTATTTT. The full variable domain, in which reference TRBV7-6 and TRBJ2-3 provide the parts outside the CDR3, is GAGVSQSPRYKVTKRGQDVALRCDPISGHVSLYWYRQALGQGPEFLTYFNYEAQQDKSGLPNDRFSAERPEGSISTLTIQRTEQRDSAMYRCASSPPEQGPDTQYFGPGTRLTVL.

This chain links TRBV4-3 with TRBJ2-5; D is ambiguous. Between the trimmed V and J ends, which lost 0 bases and 5 bases, there was a span of 4 bases. Germline V CDR1 and CDR2: LGHNA, YSLEER. This CDR3 contains 12 residues. The CDR3 region has the DNA TGCGCCAGCAGCCAAGATTGGGAGACCCAGTACTTC. It yields the protein CASSQDWETQYF.

The CDR3 DNA follows: TGTGCCAGCAGCTTGTCAGGGATTGAAGCTTTCTTT. Translation gives CASSLSGIEAFF. This chain uses TRBV7-6 with TRBJ1-1; a possible D gene is TRBD1 (5 bases). Trimming took 3 bases from V and 7 from J, leaving 9 bases between them. From germline, CDR1 is SGHVS and CDR2 FNYEAQ. This CDR3 comprises 12 residues.

This chain uses TRBV15 with TRBJ2-7; D possibly corresponds to TRBD1 (6 bases). The CDR3 sequence is 14 residues long. The ends were cut back, 4 bases at V and 1 base at J, with 11 bases in the middle. Germline V gene data show CDR1 as LNHNV and CDR2 as YYDKDF (reference sequence). This CDR3 reads CATSIHGQSYEQYF. In DNA form, the CDR3 reads TGTGCCACCAGCATCCACGGACAGTCCTACGAGCAGTACTTC.

The genes are TRBV27 and TRBJ1-1, with unresolved D. The CDR3 spans 13 residues. V shed 0 bases and J shed 7 bases, with 9 bases lying between them. Per the germline V gene, CDR1 is MNHEY and CDR2 is SMNVEV (reference sequence). The CDR3 reads CASSLSPQIEAFF. The CDR3 region has the DNA TGTGCCAGCAGTTTATCACCACAGATTGAAGCTTTCTTT.

J is TRBJ2-5 and V is TRBV28; the match to TRBD2 covers 10 bases. Germline V gene lookup returns CDR1 MDHEN and CDR2 SYDVKM. V shed 5 bases, J shed 5 bases, and the junction held 17 bases outside the gene matches. The CDR3 covers 18 residues. Here the CDR3 DNA reads TGTGCCAGCAGTCGGGGGGATGCAGCGGGAGGGAGTGGGGAGACCCAGTACTTC. This codes for CASSRGDAAGGSGETQYF.

This chain links TRBV14 with TRBJ1-3; tentatively, D is TRBD1 (5 bases). Trimming took off 1 base at V and 0 bases at J, with 16 bases between the two ends. The germline V gene encodes CDR1 SGHDN and CDR2 FVKESK. The CDR3 has 18 residues. The CDR3 loop is CASSQVVVTETSGNTIYF. The CDR3 coding sequence is TGTGCCAGCAGCCAAGTGGTCGTGACAGAGACCTCTGGAAACACCATATATTTT.

This clone was detected only a few times. This rearrangement joins TRBV7-9 to TRBJ2-7; D remains ambiguous. Germline CDR1 is SEHNR and CDR2 is FQNEAQ (reference sequence). This CDR3 contains 14 residues. The germline V and J ends were trimmed by 1 base and 1 base, with 8 bases remaining between them. The CDR3 sequence is CASSLVGGSYEQYF. CDR3 coding DNA: TGTGCCAGCAGCTTAGTCGGCGGTTCCTACGAGCAGTACTTC. The full variable domain, rest sourced from reference TRBV7-9 and TRBJ2-7, is DTGVSQNPRHKITKRGQNVTFRCDPISEHNRLYWYRQTLGQGPEFLTYFQNEAQLEKSRLLSDRFSAERPKGSFSTLEIQRTEQGDSAMYLCASSLVGGSYEQYFGPGTRLTVT.